What follows are 30 T cell receptor beta chains derived from one specimen sequenced in a study of blood T cell repertoires in COVID-19. The table came from immunoSEQ multiplex PCR; TCRdb's copy has only in-frame clones and leaves some out. Counted here are roughly 240,000 clones, 86% occurring once; the ten biggest clones make up 1.6%. Sequenced material: peripheral blood. The source is a woman aged 60-75 years who had recovered from COVID-19.

The genes are TRBV14 and TRBJ1-6; a weak D match, TRBD1 (6 bases). The length of the CDR3 is 16 residues. Germline V gene data show CDR1 as SGHDN and CDR2 as FVKESK. Trimming removed 1 base from V and 3 bases from J, with 10 bases in between. CDR3 nucleotides: TGTGCCAGCAGCCAAGGCGGACAGATCTATAATTCACCCCTCCACTTT. Its translation is CASSQGGQIYNSPLHF.

This clone was seen a single time. The rearrangement links TRBV5-4 to TRBJ2-1; 9 bases align to TRBD1. Germline CDR1 is SGHNT and CDR2 is YYREEE (reference sequence). V was clipped by 5 bases and J by 6 bases; unmatched bases: 9. This CDR3 comprises 15 residues. The CDR3 DNA is TGTGCCAGCAGTTCCCGCCAGGACAGGGGCAATGAGCAGTTCTTC. This sequence encodes CASSSRQDRGNEQFF.

The V gene is TRBV18, the J gene TRBJ1-6, with D tentatively TRBD1 (5 bases). V was shortened by 0 bases and J by 7 bases, with 7 bases between the two germline ends. Germline V gene sequence: CDR1 KGHSH, CDR2 LQKENI. This CDR3 is 14 amino acids long. The CDR3 protein is CASSPPHRNSPLHF. The CDR3 coding sequence is TGTGCCAGCTCACCACCCCACAGGAATTCACCCCTCCACTTT.

This chain joins TRBV5-1 and TRBJ2-3; 7 positions match TRBD1. V was clipped by 7 bases and J by 0 bases; unmatched bases: 5. The CDR3 is 14 amino acids. CDR1 SGHRS and CDR2 YFSETQ come from the germline V gene. The CDR3 coding sequence is TGCGCCAGCCAGAAGACAGGGAGCACAGATACGCAGTATTTT. Translating it yields CASQKTGSTDTQYF.

The V call is TRBV7-9, the J call TRBJ2-7, with 7 bases matching TRBD1. V lost 3 bases, J lost 2 bases, and 7 bases stayed unmatched. The germline V gene encodes CDR1 SEHNR and CDR2 FQNEAQ (reference sequence). The CDR3 consists of 15 residues. The CDR3 sequence: CASSFSGDRAYEQYF. CDR3 coding DNA: TGTGCCAGCAGCTTTTCTGGCGACAGGGCCTACGAGCAGTACTTC.

J is TRBJ1-1 and V is TRBV24-1; weak D call: TRBD1 (6 bases). The CDR3 runs to 12 residues. Germline V gene lookup returns CDR1 KGHDR and CDR2 SFDVKD. V lost 7 bases, J lost 4 bases, and 9 bases lay in between. The CDR3 DNA reads TGTGCCACCAGATCACAGGGCACTGAAGCTTTCTTT. Amino acids: CATRSQGTEAFF.

This clone was counted once. This rearrangement joins TRBV18 to TRBJ1-2, with 9 bases lining up with TRBD1. The CDR3 is 13 amino acids. Germline values: CDR1 KGHSH, CDR2 LQKENI. The V gene end was trimmed by 6 bases and the J gene end by 8 bases; junction bases not matched to a gene: 7. CDR3 nucleotide sequence: TGTGCCAGCTCTGGGGACAGGGTAGACGGCTACACCTTC. The encoded protein is CASSGDRVDGYTF.

As to this clone: Other DNA sequences in this specimen translate into the identical CDR3. The chain employs TRBV5-8 and TRBJ1-5; D perhaps matches TRBD1 (5 bases). This CDR3 has 14 amino acids. The germline V and J ends were trimmed by 0 bases and 3 bases, with 7 bases remaining between them. Germline V gene lookup returns CDR1 SGHTS and CDR2 YDEGEE. For the CDR3, the DNA is TGTGCCAGCAGCTTGGACAGGTCCAATCAGCCCCAGCATTTT. The encoded protein is CASSLDRSNQPQHF.

This clone has just one count. The chain combines TRBV3-1 (or the pseudogene TRBV3-2) with TRBJ2-2; TRBD1 matches 9 bases. V lost 4 bases to trimming and J lost 6 bases; unmatched junction nucleotides: 6. The CDR3 consists of 15 residues. CDR1 and CDR2 (germline): LGHDT, YNNKEL (reference sequence). CDR3 nucleotides: TGTGCCAGCAGCCCCGGACAGGGGCGGGCCGGGGAGCTGTTTTTT. Its protein product is CASSPGQGRAGELFF.

The V and J genes are TRBV7-9 and TRBJ2-2, with no clear D. Germline V CDR1 and CDR2: SEHNR, FQNEAQ (reference sequence). This CDR3 region has 14 residues. Trimming left V 3 bases short and J 1 base short, with 6 bases between. CDR3 nucleotide sequence: TGTGCCAGCAGCTTTTCAGTGAACACCGGGGAGCTGTTTTTT. Translating gives CASSFSVNTGELFF.

This sequence joins TRBV2 and TRBJ1-5; TRBD1 might be the D (6 bases). CDR3 length: 16 residues. CDR1 is SNHLY, CDR2 FYNNEI, per germline. V was shortened by 4 bases and J by 2 bases, with 15 bases between the two germline ends. CDR3 coding DNA: TGTGCCAGCAGTGTAGAGTTGAGACAGGGCAATCAGCCCCAGCATTTT. Translating it yields CASSVELRQGNQPQHF.

The chain is built from TRBV5-1 and TRBJ2-5; TRBD2 aligns across 12 bases. J was trimmed by 2 bases and V by 4 bases; bases with no gene match: 9. Germline V CDR1 and CDR2: SGHRS, YFSETQ. The CDR3 extends over 17 amino acids. The CDR3 DNA reads as TGCGCCAGCAGCGCCTACGGACTAGCGGGGCTACAAGAGACCCAGTACTTC. Translated: CASSAYGLAGLQETQYF.

The chain is built from TRBV9 and TRBJ2-7, with D perhaps TRBD2 (6 bases). Germline V gene data show CDR1 as SGDLS and CDR2 as YYNGEE. This CDR3 is built from 15 residues. V was trimmed by 3 bases and J by 3 bases, leaving 16 bases between them. The chain's CDR3 is CASSGGTPLHYEQYF. The CDR3 DNA is TGTGCCAGCAGCGGAGGGACTCCTCTCCACTACGAGCAGTACTTC. Variable domain in full (rest from reference TRBV9 and TRBJ2-7): DSGVTQTPKHLITATGQRVTLRCSPRSGDLSVYWYQQSLDQGLQFLIQYYNGEERAKGNILERFSAQQFPDLHSELNLSSLELGDSALYFCASSGGTPLHYEQYFGPGTRLTVT.

V and J are TRBV28 and TRBJ2-1, with TRBD2 matching 8 bases. The trim removed 7 bases at V and 2 bases at J, leaving 4 bases unmatched. Germline CDR1 MDHEN, CDR2 SYDVKM. This CDR3 has 14 amino acids. CDR3 region: CASKPGLAYNEQFF. CDR3 bases: TGTGCCAGCAAACCGGGACTAGCCTACAATGAGCAGTTCTTC.

This chain connects TRBV14 to TRBJ1-2, with D possibly being TRBD1 (6 bases). The CDR3 sequence is 17 residues long. The ends were cut back, 1 base at V and 3 bases at J, with 18 bases in the middle. CDR1 is SGHDN, CDR2 FVKESK, per germline. This chain's CDR3 is CASSQARGGTADYGYTF. The CDR3 DNA reads TGTGCCAGCAGCCAAGCGAGGGGGGGGACTGCTGACTATGGCTACACCTTC.

The genes are TRBV3-1 (or the pseudogene TRBV3-2) and TRBJ2-5, with D maybe TRBD2 (6 bases). The CDR3 covers 14 residues. V gave up 4 bases and J gave up 5 bases, with 14 bases separating them. Germline CDR1 and CDR2: LGHDT and YNNKEL (reference sequence). CDR3 in DNA: TGTGCCAGCAGCCCACGGCGGGGATACGAGACCCAGTACTTC. Protein product: CASSPRRGYETQYF.

The gene calls are TRBV29-1 and TRBJ2-7, with a weak D call TRBD2 (6 bases). The CDR3 consists of 12 residues. V gave up 5 bases and J gave up 4 bases, with 12 bases separating them. The germline V gene has CDR1 SQVTM and CDR2 ANQGSEA. CDR3 coding DNA: TGCAGCGTTAGCCGGGACTTATACGAGCAGTACTTC. As protein: CSVSRDLYEQYF.

Concerning this clone: The junction does not match germline at one end; this may be a read error. The V and J genes are TRBV5-1 and TRBJ2-1; 12 bases are a match to TRBD1. This CDR3 has 15 residues. Germline CDR1 is SGHRS and CDR2 is YFSETQ. The CDR3 here is CASSSMGQGANGQFF. The CDR3 nucleotides are TGCGCCAGCAGCTCGATGGGACAGGGGGCCAATGGGCAGTTCTTC.

The gene calls are TRBV10-3 and TRBJ2-5; 9 bases align to TRBD2. Trimming removed 10 bases from V and 2 bases from J; junction bases left unmatched: 11. Germline CDR1 and CDR2: ENHRY and SYGVKD. The CDR3 sequence is 15 residues long. CDR3 coding DNA: TGTGCCACCGTCCGGGGTAGCGGGGGTCAAGAGACCCAGTACTTC. It codes for CATVRGSGGQETQYF.

The chain employs TRBV4-2 and TRBJ2-5; a possible D gene is TRBD1 (6 bases). The V and J ends lost 3 bases and 5 bases respectively, with 16 bases between them. CDR1 is LGHNA and CDR2 is YNFKEQ in the germline V gene. This CDR3 has 15 amino acids. CDR3 in amino acids: CASSQAVGAGETQYF. As DNA, the CDR3 is TGTGCCAGCAGCCAGGCCGTGGGGGCAGGGGAGACCCAGTACTTC.

CDR3 protein: CASSQMDPTGVGGYTF. The CDR3 region has the DNA TGCGCCAGCAGCCAAATGGACCCTACGGGGGTTGGGGGCTACACCTTC. The chain links TRBV5-1 to TRBJ1-2; tentative D call: TRBD1 (5 bases). Germline lookup yields CDR1 SGHRS and CDR2 YFSETQ. V was trimmed by 4 bases and J by 8 bases, leaving 24 bases between them. The CDR3 runs to 16 residues.

The chain recombines TRBV9 with TRBJ2-7; TRBD2 is a possible D gene (5 bases). In germline, CDR1 is SGDLS, CDR2 YYNGEE. This CDR3 has 14 amino acids. Trimming stripped 0 bases from V and 3 bases from J, with 10 bases between. The chain's CDR3 is CASSVGGARYEQYF. The CDR3 region has the DNA TGTGCCAGCAGCGTAGGGGGAGCTCGCTACGAGCAGTACTTC.

V gene TRBV18 combines with J gene TRBJ2-3; 9 nucleotides agree with TRBD1. With 4 bases clipped from V and 5 bases from J, the junction kept 1 base outside the gene matches. CDR1 KGHSH and CDR2 LQKENI come from the germline V gene. The CDR3 spans 13 residues. The CDR3 region has the DNA TGTGCCAGCTCACTGGGACAGGGAGATACGCAGTATTTT. It specifies CASSLGQGDTQYF.

The rearrangement links TRBV19 to TRBJ2-7, with 11 bases aligning to TRBD1. With 6 bases clipped from V and 2 bases from J, the junction kept 3 bases outside the gene matches. The CDR3 has 14 residues. The V gene's germline CDR1 is LNHDA and CDR2 SQIVND (reference sequence). CDR3 in DNA: TGTGCCAGTAGGCAGGGACAGGGGGCCTACGAGCAGTACTTC. This codes for CASRQGQGAYEQYF.

The rearrangement links TRBV19 to TRBJ2-3; D perhaps matches TRBD2 (6 bases). The CDR3 totals 15 residues. V was pared by 1 base and J by 0 bases, with 8 bases between. Germline lookup yields CDR1 LNHDA and CDR2 SQIVND (reference sequence). Here the CDR3 DNA reads TGTGCCAGTAGTATAGGGACTACTAGCACAGATACGCAGTATTTT. It is translated as CASSIGTTSTDTQYF.

This clone has only a few counts. The genes are TRBV7-2 and TRBJ1-1, with a weak D call TRBD1 (6 bases). The CDR3 totals 15 residues. CDR1 is SGHTA and CDR2 is FQGNSA in the germline V gene. V lost 1 base, J lost 1 base, and 10 bases lay in between. CDR3 region: CASSLVAGENTEAFF. The CDR3 region has the DNA TGTGCCAGCAGCTTAGTTGCAGGGGAGAACACTGAAGCTTTCTTT.

The chain links TRBV18 to TRBJ2-3; TRBD1 aligns across 7 bases. The CDR3 sequence is 14 residues long. V was pared by 6 bases and J by 0 bases, with 3 bases of the junction left unmatched. CDR1 and CDR2 (germline): KGHSH, LQKENI. The chain's CDR3 is CASSQTGSTDTQYF. In DNA, the CDR3 is TGTGCCAGCTCCCAGACAGGGAGCACAGATACGCAGTATTTT.

The rearrangement uses TRBV7-2 and TRBJ2-5; no definite D call. V was pared by 5 bases and J by 2 bases, with 12 bases between. The CDR3 has 14 residues. Per germline, CDR1 SGHTA and CDR2 FQGNSA. The CDR3 reads CASSHSPRQETQYF. CDR3 DNA: TGTGCCAGCAGCCACTCGCCCCGGCAAGAGACCCAGTACTTC.

The genes are TRBV21-1 and TRBJ1-4. TRBV21-1 is assigned pseudogene status. This CDR3 has 13 amino acids. The CDR3 spells CASKQGRNEKLFF. CDR3 in DNA: TGTGCCAGCAAACAAGGGAGAAATGAAAAACTGTTTTTT.

The V call is TRBV29-1, the J call TRBJ1-2, with 7 bases identical to TRBD1. The CDR3 covers 15 residues. CDR1 and CDR2 (germline): SQVTM, ANQGSEA. The junction had 17 bases not matched to a gene; V was cut back by 7 bases and J by 6 bases. The CDR3 is CSATPGTVREDGYTF. Written as DNA, the CDR3 is TGCAGCGCGACTCCCGGGACAGTTAGGGAGGATGGCTACACCTTC.